This T cell receptor beta chain is from a study of early T cells in non-severe SARS-CoV-2 infection. CDR1 and CDR2 (germline): SNHLY, FYNNEI. V dropped 5 bases and J dropped 3; count of bases not matched to a gene: 10. This CDR3 is built from 16 residues. From the 5' RACE reads, TCRdb called clonotypes with MiXCR, one entry per CDR3 protein. Altogether around 81,000 distinct CDR3 sequences are present, 11% to 15% being singletons, with the ten largest covering roughly 9.7%. This clonotype was detected ten times or more. The genes are TRBV2 and TRBJ2-3; 8 nucleotides match TRBD1. This receptor was taken from an adult who was a healthcare worker with PCR-confirmed SARS-CoV-2 infection or an uninfected control (not recorded which). The specimen was whole blood. The CDR3 sequence: CASSKSGGRRTDTQYF. The CDR3 nucleotides read TGTGCCAGCAGTAAATCAGGGGGCAGGAGGACAGATACGCAGTATTTT.